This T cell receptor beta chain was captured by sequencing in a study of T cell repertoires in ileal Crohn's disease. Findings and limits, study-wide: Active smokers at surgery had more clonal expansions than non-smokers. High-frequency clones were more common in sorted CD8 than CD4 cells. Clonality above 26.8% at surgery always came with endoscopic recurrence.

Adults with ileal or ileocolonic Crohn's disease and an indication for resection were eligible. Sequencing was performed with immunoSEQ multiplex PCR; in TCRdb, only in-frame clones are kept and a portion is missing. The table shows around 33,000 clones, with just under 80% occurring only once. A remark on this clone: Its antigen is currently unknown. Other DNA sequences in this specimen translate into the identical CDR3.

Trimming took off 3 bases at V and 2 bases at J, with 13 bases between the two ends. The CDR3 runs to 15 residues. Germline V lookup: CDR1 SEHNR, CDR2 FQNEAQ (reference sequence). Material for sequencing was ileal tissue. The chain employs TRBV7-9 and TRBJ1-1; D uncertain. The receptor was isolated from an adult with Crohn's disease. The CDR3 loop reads CASSLGRTGNTEAFF. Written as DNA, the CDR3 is TGTGCCAGCAGCTTGGGCAGGACGGGAAACACTGAAGCTTTCTTT. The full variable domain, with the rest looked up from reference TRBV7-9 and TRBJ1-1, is DTGVSQNPRHKITKRGQNVTFRCDPISEHNRLYWYRQTLGQGPEFLTYFQNEAQLEKSRLLSDRFSAERPKGSFSTLEIQRTEQGDSAMYLCASSLGRTGNTEAFFGQGTRLTVV.